The sequence of this TCR beta chain was determined in a study of cytomegalovirus exposure and HLA in healthy donors. General study results and limits: Because they were indistinguishable, some V segments, including TRBV6-2 and TRBV6-3, were excluded. Reportedly, a later analysis found an Asian-associated ancestry cluster had fewer N-insertions than the approximately 600-donor mean.

Samples came from healthy bone marrow donors. With 6 bases clipped from V and 2 bases from J, the junction kept 5 bases outside the gene matches. Looked up from germline, CDR1 is SNHLY and CDR2 is FYNNEI. This CDR3 spans 15 amino acids. Amplification used 60 Vbeta primers and 13 Jbeta primers. Some clones are missing from TCRdb's copy, which holds only in-frame ones; the method was immunoSEQ multiplex PCR. Here the sample spans about 190,000 clones, 70% to 75% being singletons. Concerning this clone: Its antigen is unknown.

This TCR was recovered from a woman under 40 in good health and CMV-seropositive. This chain links TRBV2 with TRBJ1-3; 9 bases are a match to TRBD1. Sequencing input: PBMCs. CDR3: CASSGDRAPGNTIYF. The CDR3, as DNA: TGTGCCAGCAGCGGGGACAGGGCACCTGGAAACACCATATATTTT.